These 18 T cell receptor beta chains were all obtained from the same sample, sequenced in a study of Graves' ophthalmopathy and Graves' hyperthyroidism (dated by TCRdb to the late 2010s). Sequencing relied on an Illumina HiSeq 2000. For repertoire sequencing, TCR beta CDR3 regions were amplified from RNA transcripts. HTBI primers and the Qiagen OneStep RT-PCR kit were used in a first-round RT-PCR, which was followed by a second-round multiplex PCR, size selection and purification. The raw public data were reprocessed by TCRdb itself: fastp quality trimming at Q25, MiXCR clonotype calling, in-frame beta chains only. Each entry merges the rows of one CDR3 protein and shows their most common DNA and genes. Here the sample has about 740,000 distinct CDR3 sequences; approximately 40% occur a single time. 35% to 55% of the sample is held by the ten biggest clonotypes. The sample comprised peripheral blood. All receptors come from an adult man with Graves' ophthalmopathy.

This clonotype came up a few times. The V and J genes are TRBV5-1 and TRBJ2-2, with D possibly TRBD1 on 6 matching bases. V was clipped by 5 bases and J by 5 bases, with 10 bases between them. Germline V gene sequence: CDR1 SGHRS, CDR2 YFSETQ. The CDR3 is made up of 13 amino acids. CDR3 sequence reads: CASRQQGTGELFF. Written as DNA, the CDR3 is TGCGCCAGCAGACAACAGGGTACCGGGGAGCTGTTTTTT.

CDR3 coding DNA: TGCAGTGCTAGAGAACCGGACAGGGGGCCATTTGATGGCTACACCTTC. It specifies CSAREPDRGPFDGYTF. This chain joins TRBV20-1 and TRBJ1-2, with 11 bases lining up with TRBD1. V dropped 0 bases and J dropped 6; count of bases not matched to a gene: 9. The CDR3 is 16 amino acids. The V gene's germline CDR1 is DFQATT and CDR2 SNEGSKA (reference sequence).

V usage is TRBV29-1 and J usage is TRBJ1-1, with TRBD1 as a possible D gene (6 bases). Germline loops: CDR1 SQVTM, CDR2 ANQGSEA. This CDR3 region has 15 residues. V was pared by 2 bases and J by 6 bases, with 19 bases between. CDR3 amino acids: CSVELGGGRGAEAFF. The CDR3 nucleotides read TGCAGCGTTGAACTGGGGGGGGGGCGAGGTGCTGAAGCTTTCTTT.

The V and J genes are TRBV7-2 and TRBJ1-2, with D possibly matching TRBD1 (6 bases). Trimming stripped 6 bases from V and 2 bases from J, with 16 bases between. This CDR3 comprises 15 residues. Germline V CDR1 and CDR2: SGHTA, FQGNSA. The CDR3 DNA reads as TGTGCCAGCAGATATACCCATGGACAGAACTATGGCTACACCTTC. It yields the protein CASRYTHGQNYGYTF.

The V call is TRBV6-6, the J call TRBJ2-7; 8 nucleotides match TRBD2. CDR1 is MNHNY and CDR2 is SVGAGI in the germline V gene (reference sequence). The CDR3 has 17 amino acids. Trimming removed 1 base from V and 4 bases from J; junction bases left unmatched: 12. The CDR3 loop reads CASSYLGMPGGVYEQYF. CDR3 nucleotides: TGTGCCAGCAGTTACTTGGGTATGCCGGGAGGGGTATACGAGCAGTACTTC.

The chain employs TRBV11-2 and TRBJ1-6; 12 nucleotides line up with TRBD1. The trim removed 4 bases at V and 8 bases at J, leaving 6 bases unmatched. The length of the CDR3 is 16 residues. Germline CDR1 is SGHAT and CDR2 is FQNNGV. As DNA, the CDR3 is TGTGCCAGCAGCTCGGGGACAGGGGGCGTAGATTCACCCCTCCACTTT. Its protein is CASSSGTGGVDSPLHF.

This rearrangement joins TRBV20-1 to TRBJ1-5, with 8 bases matching TRBD1. The V gene's germline CDR1 is DFQATT and CDR2 SNEGSKA (reference sequence). CDR3 length equals 13 residues. Trimming took 6 bases from V and 6 from J; bases not matched to a gene: 7. Written as DNA, the CDR3 is TGCAGTGCATTCCAGGGGGCGGGTCAGCCCCAGCATTTT. Protein product: CSAFQGAGQPQHF.

V is TRBV6-1 and J is TRBJ2-7, with a tentative D call TRBD2 (7 bases). Germline V gene lookup returns CDR1 MNHNS and CDR2 SASEGT. V was trimmed by 5 bases and J by 5 bases, leaving 22 bases between them. The CDR3 runs to 16 residues. The CDR3 sequence: CASSSRGGASIDEQYF. The CDR3 DNA is TGTGCCAGCAGTTCCCGAGGGGGGGCCTCGATCGACGAGCAGTACTTC.

This clonotype was observed a few times. V is TRBV9 and J is TRBJ1-1; D remains ambiguous. This CDR3 is 16 amino acids long. Per germline, CDR1 SGDLS and CDR2 YYNGEE. V shed 3 bases and J shed 1 base, with 16 bases lying between them. The CDR3 protein is CASSGKIGLGNTEAFF. CDR3 nucleotides: TGTGCCAGCAGCGGTAAGATAGGGTTAGGGAACACTGAAGCTTTCTTT.

This rearrangement joins TRBV20-1 to TRBJ1-2, with D possibly matching TRBD1 (6 bases). The CDR3 has 13 amino acids. With 2 bases removed from V and 8 bases from J, the gap between germline ends came to 15 bases. From germline, CDR1 is DFQATT and CDR2 SNEGSKA (reference sequence). The CDR3, as DNA: TGCAGTGCTAGAAAACCGGGGGCGGACGGCTACACCTTC. Translating gives CSARKPGADGYTF.

Comment on this clonotype: A read error may explain this, as a much larger clone is one base away. The gene calls are TRBV15 and TRBJ2-7; D perhaps matches TRBD2 (6 bases). Germline CDR1 reads LNHNV; CDR2 reads YYDKDF (reference sequence). Trimming took off 3 bases at V and 5 bases at J, with 14 bases between the two ends. This CDR3 spans 14 amino acids. CDR3 sequence: CATSRGREADEQYF. For the CDR3, the DNA is TGTGCCACCAGCAGGGGTAGGGAGGCTGACGAGCAGTACTTC.

A single count supports this clonotype. No conserved phenylalanine or tryptophan is present at the end of the CDR3, so a read error is the likely explanation. The DNA is left out, because the CDR3 cannot be placed on it with certainty; the CDR3 is given as TCRdb lists it. This chain connects TRBV29-1 to TRBJ1-1. Germline CDR1 and CDR2: SQVTM and ANQGSEA. The length of the CDR3 is 8 amino acids, counting both ends. The chain's CDR3 is CSVVGSVG.

In this sample, this clonotype turned up a few times. One end of the junction fails to match germline, which may point to a read error. The J gene is TRBJ1-5, the V gene TRBV24-1; D gene unclear. The CDR3 has 16 amino acids. The V gene's germline CDR1 is KGHDR and CDR2 SFDVKD. The CDR3 region is CASSYLRIDSNQPQHF. The DNA for the CDR3 is TGTGCCAGCAGTTACCTTAGGATAGATAGCAATCAGCCCCAGCATTTT.

The chain combines TRBV7-6 with TRBJ1-4; possibly TRBD1 for D (5 bases). V shed 5 bases and J shed 8 bases, with 21 bases lying between them. The CDR3 runs to 16 residues. Germline V gene data show CDR1 as SGHVS and CDR2 as FNYEAQ. The CDR3 loop reads CASSVHIRETYEKLFF. For the CDR3, the DNA is TGTGCCAGCAGCGTACACATCAGGGAGACTTACGAAAAACTGTTTTTT.

The table lists this clonotype with many counts. The chain is built from TRBV15 and TRBJ1-3; no reliable D call. The CDR3 totals 13 residues. Trimming stripped 6 bases from V and 1 base from J, with 7 bases between. Germline CDR1 and CDR2: LNHNV and YYDKDF (reference sequence). CDR3 sequence reads: CATSRGSGNTIYF. CDR3 nucleotide sequence: TGTGCCACCAGTCGAGGGTCTGGAAACACCATATATTTT. Supplemented by reference TRBV15 and TRBJ1-3, the full variable domain reads DAMVIQNPRYQVTQFGKPVTLSCSQTLNHNVMYWYQQKSSQAPKLLFHYYDKDFNNEADTPDNFQSRRPNTSFCFLDIRSPGLGDTAMYLCATSRGSGNTIYFGEGSWLTVV.

In this sample, this clonotype turned up many times. This chain uses TRBV15 with TRBJ1-6; D unresolved. Trimming left V 2 bases short and J 7 bases short, with 9 bases between. Germline CDR1 LNHNV, CDR2 YYDKDF (reference sequence). The CDR3 loop spans 14 amino acids. The CDR3 region is CATSRRQKNSPLHF. The CDR3 DNA follows: TGTGCCACCAGCAGACGGCAGAAGAATTCACCCCTCCACTTT. The full variable domain, its missing parts supplied by reference TRBV15 and TRBJ1-6, is DAMVIQNPRYQVTQFGKPVTLSCSQTLNHNVMYWYQQKSSQAPKLLFHYYDKDFNNEADTPDNFQSRRPNTSFCFLDIRSPGLGDTAMYLCATSRRQKNSPLHFGNGTRLTVT.

The sample holds many counts of this clonotype. The V call is TRBV7-2, the J call TRBJ1-3, with 7 bases aligning to TRBD1. The CDR3 is 14 residues long. Losses at the gene ends were 3 bases for V and 9 bases for J; bases not matched to a gene: 8. Germline CDR1 is SGHTA and CDR2 is FQGNSA. CDR3 loop: CASSLTGMKGTIYF. Here the CDR3 DNA reads TGTGCCAGCAGCTTGACAGGGATGAAGGGCACCATATATTTT.

The chain employs TRBV4-3 and TRBJ2-7; TRBD1 matches 7 bases. The germline V gene has CDR1 LGHNA and CDR2 YSLEER. V lost 3 bases, J lost 0 bases, and 5 bases stayed unmatched. The CDR3 is made up of 15 amino acids. CDR3 protein: CASSQAQGPSYEQYF. Here the CDR3 DNA reads TGCGCCAGCAGCCAGGCACAGGGGCCCTCCTACGAGCAGTACTTC.